This is a list of T cell receptor beta chains from one sample in a study of control samples from healthy donors and cancer patients. Assay: immunoSEQ multiplex PCR; the TCRdb copy retains only in-frame clones and omits some. This sample has roughly 160,000 clones, with approximately 94% found just once. Sequencing input: PBMCs. All receptors derive from a man aged 60-69 years with colorectal cancer. The CDR3 runs from the conserved cysteine through the conserved F or W. The D gene is left open where the match is weak. Clone sizes are given selectively: once, few, many, or a class where the clone is expanded.

NA	TRBJ1-5	TRBV6-2/TRBV6-3	NA	CASSYLQMGSQPQHF	TGTGCCAGCAGTTATCTACAGATGGGTTCCCAGCCCCAGCATTTT
NA	TRBJ2-7	TRBV7-2	TRBD2	CASRPGTSGIYEQYF	TGTGCCAGCAGGCCCGGGACTAGCGGTATCTACGAGCAGTACTTC
NA	TRBJ2-7	TRBV19	NA	CASSIDGPSSYEQYF	TGTGCCAGTAGTATAGATGGTCCCTCCTCCTACGAGCAGTACTTC
NA	TRBJ1-5	TRBV7-9	NA	CASSGGGSVSNQPQHF	TGTGCCAGCAGCGGGGGAGGGAGCGTTAGCAATCAGCCCCAGCATTTT
once	TRBJ2-7	TRBV6-2/TRBV6-3	NA	CASSYVGVAPYEQYF	TGTGCCAGCAGTTACGTCGGGGTCGCCCCCTACGAGCAGTACTTC
NA	TRBJ2-4	TRBV7-2	NA	CASSIKNIQYF	TGTGCCAGCAGCATCAAAAACATTCAGTACTTC
NA	TRBJ1-1	TRBV5-6	TRBD1	CASSLRTGSYTEAFF	TGTGCCAGCAGCTTACGGACAGGGAGCTACACTGAAGCTTTCTTT
NA	TRBJ2-7	TRBV11-2	TRBD1	CASSWGQGTYEQYF	TGTGCCAGCAGCTGGGGACAGGGAACCTACGAGCAGTACTTC
NA	TRBJ2-7	TRBV3-1/TRBV3-2	TRBD2	CASSQLAGGNEQYF	TGTGCCAGCAGCCAACTAGCGGGGGGTAACGAGCAGTACTTC
NA	TRBJ2-7	TRBV5-3	NA	CARSVQGNGVSEQYF	TGTGCCAGAAGCGTACAGGGTAATGGTGTGTCCGAGCAGTACTTC